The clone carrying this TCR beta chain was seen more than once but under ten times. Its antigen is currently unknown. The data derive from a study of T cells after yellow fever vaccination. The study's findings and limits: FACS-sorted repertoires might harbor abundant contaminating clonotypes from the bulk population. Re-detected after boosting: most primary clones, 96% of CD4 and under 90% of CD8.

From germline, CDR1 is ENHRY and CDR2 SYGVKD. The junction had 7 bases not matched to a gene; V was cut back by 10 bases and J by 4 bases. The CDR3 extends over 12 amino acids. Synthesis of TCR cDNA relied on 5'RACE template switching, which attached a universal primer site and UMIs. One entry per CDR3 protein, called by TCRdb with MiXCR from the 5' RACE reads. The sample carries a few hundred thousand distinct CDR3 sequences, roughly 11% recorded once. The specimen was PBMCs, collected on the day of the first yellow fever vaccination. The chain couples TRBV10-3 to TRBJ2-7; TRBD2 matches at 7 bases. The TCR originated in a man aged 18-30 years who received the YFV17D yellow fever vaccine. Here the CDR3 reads CATDAGGYEQYF. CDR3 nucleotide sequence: TGTGCCACCGACGCCGGGGGGTACGAGCAGTACTTC.